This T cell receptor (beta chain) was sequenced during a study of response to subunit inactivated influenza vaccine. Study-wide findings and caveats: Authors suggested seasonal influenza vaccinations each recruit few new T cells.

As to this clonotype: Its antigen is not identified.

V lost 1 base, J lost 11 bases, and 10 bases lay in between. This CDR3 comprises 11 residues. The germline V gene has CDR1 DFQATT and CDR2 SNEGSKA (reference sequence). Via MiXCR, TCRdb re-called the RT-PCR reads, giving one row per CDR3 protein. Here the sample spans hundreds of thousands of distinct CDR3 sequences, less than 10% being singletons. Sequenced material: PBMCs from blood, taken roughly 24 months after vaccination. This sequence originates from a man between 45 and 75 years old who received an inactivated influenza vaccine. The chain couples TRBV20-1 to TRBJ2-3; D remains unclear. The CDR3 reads CSARGPQGQYF. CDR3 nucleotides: TGCAGTGCTAGAGGCCCCCAAGGGCAGTATTTT.